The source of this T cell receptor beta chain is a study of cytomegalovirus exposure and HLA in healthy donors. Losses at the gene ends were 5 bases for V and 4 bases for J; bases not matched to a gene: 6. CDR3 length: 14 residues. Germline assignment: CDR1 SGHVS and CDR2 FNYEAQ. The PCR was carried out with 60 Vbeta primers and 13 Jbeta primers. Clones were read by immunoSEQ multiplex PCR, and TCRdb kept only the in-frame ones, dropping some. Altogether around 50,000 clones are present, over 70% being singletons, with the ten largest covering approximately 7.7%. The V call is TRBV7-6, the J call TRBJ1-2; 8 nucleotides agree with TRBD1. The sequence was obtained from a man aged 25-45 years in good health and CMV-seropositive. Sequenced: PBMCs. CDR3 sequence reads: CASSPTGGLYGYTF. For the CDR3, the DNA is TGTGCCAGCAGCCCCACAGGGGGGCTCTATGGCTACACCTTC.